The 5 T cell receptor beta chains given below trace back to one sample, sequenced in a study of breast tumors, draining lymph nodes, adjacent tissues. One entry per CDR3 protein results from TCRdb running MiXCR on the multiplex PCR reads. Among fewer than 140,000 distinct CDR3 sequences listed, about 31% were seen once. Samples came from axillary lymph nodes draining the breast cancer. The sequencing sample was made of axillary lymph node tissue. These receptors all come from a female donor with breast cancer. Some clones in this sample may be carry-over from other donors' samples.

This clonotype has a count of ten or more. The chain has TRBV7-6 and TRBJ2-2; 9 nucleotides align to TRBD2. The CDR3 spans 17 residues. From germline, CDR1 is SGHVS and CDR2 FNYEAQ. V was clipped by 2 bases and J by 5 bases; unmatched bases: 9. The CDR3: CASSLNSGGPWTGELFF. The CDR3 DNA sequence: TGTGCCAGCAGCTTAAATAGCGGGGGTCCCTGGACCGGGGAGCTGTTTTTT.

This clonotype was observed many times. The chain recombines TRBV6-2 or TRBV6-3 with TRBJ1-5; tentative D call: TRBD1 (5 bases). V dropped 2 bases and J dropped 4 bases, with 15 bases sitting between them. Germline lookup yields CDR1 MNHEY and CDR2 SVGEGT. The CDR3 is 16 residues long. The CDR3 protein is CASSYPLRVGNQPQHF. CDR3 DNA: TGTGCCAGCAGTTACCCCCTCAGGGTGGGTAATCAGCCCCAGCATTTT.

V and J are TRBV24-1 and TRBJ2-5; 8 bases fit TRBD2. The CDR3 sequence is 14 residues long. Germline lookup yields CDR1 KGHDR and CDR2 SFDVKD. Trimming took 0 bases from V and 10 from J; bases not matched to a gene: 6. CDR3 nucleotides: TGTGCCACCAGTGATTTGGACAGCGGGAGAGTCCAGTACTTC. Translated: CATSDLDSGRVQYF.

This chain joins TRBV2 and TRBJ2-7; TRBD1 matches at 7 bases. This CDR3 is built from 13 residues. Losses at the gene ends were 2 bases for V and 3 bases for J; bases not matched to a gene: 1. Germline V lookup: CDR1 SNHLY, CDR2 FYNNEI. As DNA, the CDR3 is TGTGCCAGCAGTGAAAGACAGGGCTACGAGCAGTACTTC. This codes for CASSERQGYEQYF.

This rearrangement joins TRBV9 to TRBJ2-1, with D possibly matching TRBD2 (6 bases). The DNA end is more similar to TRBJ2-5, so the J call may be wrong. The V gene's germline CDR1 is SGDLS and CDR2 YYNGEE. The CDR3 extends over 15 amino acids. CDR3: CASSASSDQQETQYF. The CDR3 DNA follows: TGTGCCAGCAGCGCATCTAGCGACCAGCAAGAGACCCAGTACTTC.